Listed below are T cell receptor beta chains from one sample, sequenced in a study of response to subunit inactivated influenza vaccine. TCRdb re-called the RT-PCR reads with MiXCR, one entry per CDR3 protein. This sample yields about 160,000 distinct CDR3 sequences, of which about 10% are seen a single time; roughly 40% belongs to the top ten. Sequencing used CD8+ T cells sorted from PBMCs, obtained about 24 months after vaccination. All receptors derive from a man aged 45 to 75 who received an inactivated influenza vaccine. Each CDR3 is given with its conserved first and last residue. D genes are given only for firm matches. Clone size is not always given. Where it is, it says once, few, many or a class for expanded clones.

cdr3_length	v_call	j_call	clone_size	d_call	cdr3_nt	cdr3_aa
14	TRBV20-1	TRBJ2-7	-	-	TGCAGTGCTAGACCTCGGAAGGGGGACTACGAGCAGTACTTC	CSARPRKGDYEQYF
15	TRBV9	TRBJ2-1	few	-	TGTGCCAGCAGCGTGAGCGGCCCCGGGTTCCATGAGCAGTTCTTC	CASSVSGPGFHEQFF
13	TRBV5-1	TRBJ1-1	many	-	TGCGCCAGCAGCTTGGCAGGGTCGACTGAAGCTTTCTTT	CASSLAGSTEAFF
16	TRBV12-3/TRBV12-4	TRBJ2-1	-	-	TGTGCCAGCACCCGTTCAGATAGCGAGAGTGTGGATGAGCAGTTCTTC	CASTRSDSESVDEQFF
17	TRBV29-1	TRBJ1-2	-	-	TGCAGCGTTGAATTTTTTCGGGGGGCTCCCATTAACTATGGCTACACCTTC	CSVEFFRGAPINYGYTF
13	TRBV30	TRBJ2-5	-	TRBD2	TGTGCCTGGATGACGGGAGGGATTGGGACCCAGTACTTC	CAWMTGGIGTQYF
13	TRBV7-8	TRBJ2-3	many	-	TGTGCCAGCAGCCTCCAGGGGACAGATACGCAGTATTTT	CASSLQGTDTQYF
13	TRBV28	TRBJ1-1	few	-	TGTGCCAGCAGTTTTGTCACAGACACTGAAGCTTTCTTT	CASSFVTDTEAFF
15	TRBV28	TRBJ1-1	few	-	TGTGCCAGCAGTTTAAGAGGGAGGTTTGGCACTGAAGCTTTCTTT	CASSLRGRFGTEAFF
16	TRBV24-1	TRBJ2-1	many	TRBD2	TGTGCCACCAGTGATTTGAGGACTAGCGTGGGCGATGAGCAGTTCTTC	CATSDLRTSVGDEQFF
14	TRBV4-1	TRBJ1-6	-	-	TGCGCCAGCAGCCAAAGGACAGAGAATTCACCCCTCCACTTT	CASSQRTENSPLHF
12	TRBV20-1	TRBJ1-5	many	-	TGCAGTGCTAGAGATATAAATCAGCCCCAGCATTTT	CSARDINQPQHF
14	TRBV6-5	TRBJ2-7	-	-	TGTGCCAGCAGTTTTACAGGCCCAACGGCGGAGCAGTACTTC	CASSFTGPTAEQYF
13	TRBV9	TRBJ2-1	-	-	TGTGCCAGCAGCGTAGTGTCCGGGATTGAGCAGTTCTTC	CASSVVSGIEQFF
12	TRBV25-1	TRBJ2-5	-	-	TGTGCCAGCATGAGCAGAAAAGAGACCCAGTACTTC	CASMSRKETQYF
15	TRBV27	TRBJ2-5	-	TRBD2	TGTGCCAGCAGTTTCCATAGCGGGGACCAAGAGACCCAGTACTTC	CASSFHSGDQETQYF
14	TRBV28	TRBJ2-7	many	TRBD1	TGTGCCAGCAGTTCCCCAAGGGACAGCTACGAGCAGTACTTC	CASSSPRDSYEQYF
17	TRBV5-6	TRBJ2-5	-	-	TGTGCCAGCAGCTTGGTTTCTGTGGAGCGAGATAAAGAGACCCAGTACTTC	CASSLVSVERDKETQYF
14	TRBV27	TRBJ1-1	many	-	TGTGCCAGCAGTTTTAGTTGGGTGAACACTGAAGCTTTCTTT	CASSFSWVNTEAFF
12	TRBV12-3/TRBV12-4	TRBJ1-1	-	-	TGTGCCAGCAGTTTATCGAAGGGCCGGGCTTTCTTT	CASSLSKGRAFF
16	TRBV28	TRBJ2-1	few	TRBD2	TGTGCCAGCAGTCTCGGGACTAGCGGGGGGTCTAATGAGCAGTTCTTC	CASSLGTSGGSNEQFF
16	TRBV2	TRBJ2-2	few	TRBD2	TGTGCCAGCAGTGTGGGAGCGGGGGGCCATACCGGGGAGCTGTTTTTT	CASSVGAGGHTGELFF
17	TRBV19	TRBJ2-2	few	-	TGTGCCAGTAGTGGCCGGATTAAACAGGGTAATACCGGGGAGCTGTTTTTT	CASSGRIKQGNTGELFF
15	TRBV9	TRBJ2-1	few	TRBD2	TGTGCCAGCAGCCCCCGGGAGGTCTCCTACAATGAGCAGTTCTTC	CASSPREVSYNEQFF
15	TRBV4-2	TRBJ1-6	-	TRBD1	TGTGCCAGCAGCCAAGAAGTAGGGGACAGTTCACCCCTCCACTTT	CASSQEVGDSSPLHF
15	TRBV5-1	TRBJ1-1	-	TRBD1	TGCGCCAGCAGCATACTGACAGGGGGCAACACTGAAGCTTTCTTT	CASSILTGGNTEAFF
13	TRBV20-1	TRBJ1-6	many	-	TGCAGTGCTAGGACAGTGCTAAATTCACCCCTCCACTTT	CSARTVLNSPLHF
15	TRBV6-1	TRBJ2-3	few	TRBD1	TGTGCCAGCAGGGGGACAGGGTCATTGGTTGATTCGCAGTATTTT	CASRGTGSLVDSQYF
13	TRBV30	TRBJ2-5	many	-	TGTGCCTGGGCCACTAGCTTTCAAGAGACCCAGTACTTC	CAWATSFQETQYF
17	TRBV7-9	TRBJ2-2	few	-	TGTGCCAGCAGGGGGGCGTACGGGACACCGAACACCGGGGAGCTGTTTTTT	CASRGAYGTPNTGELFF
19	TRBV10-3	TRBJ2-3	-	-	TGTGCCAGCTGTTTTCCTCGGGGGGGACAGAACGAGGGCACAGATACGCAGTATTTT	CASCFPRGGQNEGTDTQYF
13	TRBV9	TRBJ2-7	-	TRBD2	TGTGCCAGCAGCCCCAAGACTAGCGCCGAGCAGTACTTC	CASSPKTSAEQYF
15	TRBV15	TRBJ1-1	-	-	TGTGCCACCAGCAGAGTTTCTGAGGGGGTGACTGAAGCTTTCTTT	CATSRVSEGVTEAFF
14	TRBV7-6	TRBJ2-7	once	-	TGTGCCAGCAGCGGCGGGGACGGCCGCTACGAGCAGTACTTC	CASSGGDGRYEQYF
19	TRBV5-1	TRBJ2-7	-	TRBD2	TGCGCCAGCAGCTCGGGGACTAGCGGGAGGGAGCCCGAAACCTACGAGCAGTACTTC	CASSSGTSGREPETYEQYF
14	TRBV12-3/TRBV12-4	TRBJ1-5	-	-	TGTGCCAGCAGTCAAACTGACAGGTGTCAGCCCCAGCATTTT	CASSQTDRCQPQHF
16	TRBV5-1	TRBJ2-3	few	TRBD2	TGCGCCAGCAGCTTACTAGGGACTAGCGCCACAGATACGCAGTATTTT	CASSLLGTSATDTQYF
16	TRBV5-6	TRBJ1-1	few	-	TGTGCCAGCAGCTCCGGAGTGGGCGGACCAAACACTGAAGCTTTCTTT	CASSSGVGGPNTEAFF
15	TRBV7-9	TRBJ2-7	few	TRBD2	TGTGCCAGCAGCCCCCCCGGGGGGTCGACCTACGAGCAGTACTTC	CASSPPGGSTYEQYF
13	TRBV4-1	TRBJ1-1	few	-	TGCGCCAGCAGCCAAGATTCCGGGACTGAAGCTTTCTTT	CASSQDSGTEAFF
15	TRBV5-1	TRBJ2-2	-	TRBD2	TGCGCCAGCAGCGGGGGACTAGCGGCGACCGGGGAGCTGTTTTTT	CASSGGLAATGELFF
13	TRBV15	TRBJ1-1	-	-	TGTGCCACCACCCATGCCGTTGGGACTGAAGCTTTCTTT	CATTHAVGTEAFF
15	TRBV29-1	TRBJ2-1	-	-	TGCAGCGCCGAGGCACCGCGACAGGCCGACAATGAGCAGTTCTTC	CSAEAPRQADNEQFF
16	TRBV4-2	TRBJ2-1	many	TRBD2	TGTGCCAGCAGCCAAGAGTCTAGCGGAAATTACAATGAGCAGTTCTTC	CASSQESSGNYNEQFF
16	TRBV7-9	TRBJ2-2	many	TRBD1	TGTGCCAGCAGCTTAGCGAGGACAGGACTCACCGGGGAGCTGTTTTTT	CASSLARTGLTGELFF
15	TRBV9	TRBJ2-1	-	TRBD2	TGTGCCAGCAGCGTAGCGGCTAGCGGGAGCGATGAGCAGTTCTTC	CASSVAASGSDEQFF
17	TRBV4-3	TRBJ2-1	-	-	TGCGCCAGCAGCCAAGGCGACTGGGGGGGCGACTACAATGAGCAGTTCTTC	CASSQGDWGGDYNEQFF
17	TRBV29-1	TRBJ2-3	-	TRBD2	TGCAGCGTCCCATCCGTGGTAGCGGGGGGAGGATTGGATACGCAGTATTTT	CSVPSVVAGGGLDTQYF
13	TRBV6-2/TRBV6-3	TRBJ1-2	few	-	TGTGCCAGCAGTTACCCCGGGGGGGACGGCTACACCTTC	CASSYPGGDGYTF
15	TRBV20-1	TRBJ2-3	few	TRBD1	TGCAGTGCTAGCGGACAGGGGGCTAGCACAGATACGCAGTATTTT	CSASGQGASTDTQYF
14	TRBV11-2	TRBJ2-2	-	-	TGTGCCAGCAGCCCCAGGGGAGGGCCCGGGGAGCTGTTTTTT	CASSPRGGPGELFF
14	TRBV4-3	TRBJ2-7	few	-	TGCGCCAGCAGCCTTTCGCACGGTGTGGACGAGCAGTACTTC	CASSLSHGVDEQYF
15	TRBV27	TRBJ2-3	-	TRBD2	TGTGCCAGCAGTTTAATAGCGGGAGGTCCCGAGGCGCAGTATTTT	CASSLIAGGPEAQYF